This TCR beta chain appears in the sequencing data of a study of blood T cell repertoires in COVID-19. Sequencing was performed with immunoSEQ multiplex PCR; in TCRdb, only in-frame clones are kept and a portion is missing. The data show fewer than 250,000 clones, 87% seen once. This CDR3 is built from 11 residues. The rearrangement links TRBV12-3 or TRBV12-4 to TRBJ1-1, with D unclear. The sequence was obtained from a young woman with acute COVID-19. Sequencing input: PBMCs or T cells enriched from blood (not recorded which). The CDR3 here is CVVETNTEAFF. For the CDR3, the DNA is TGTGTAGTAGAAACGAACACTGAAGCTTTCTTT.